Below are 25 T cell receptor beta chains sequenced from a single sample in a study of early T cells in non-severe SARS-CoV-2 infection. MiXCR, applied by TCRdb to the 5' RACE reads, yields one record per CDR3 protein. The table includes tens of thousands of distinct CDR3 sequences, roughly 9.1% detected once. The sequencing here drew on whole blood, taken at baseline. Source of these receptors: an adult who was a healthcare worker with PCR-confirmed SARS-CoV-2 infection or an uninfected control (not recorded which).

This clonotype was seen repeatedly, ten times or more. The chain has TRBV9 and TRBJ1-1, with 9 bases fitting TRBD1. Germline V gene lookup returns CDR1 SGDLS and CDR2 YYNGEE. The CDR3 spans 14 residues. The ends lost 4 bases at V and 7 bases at J; junction bases unmatched: 8. The CDR3 loop reads CASSTLQGASEAFF. Written as DNA, the CDR3 is TGTGCCAGCAGCACCCTACAGGGGGCAAGTGAAGCTTTCTTT.

The chain employs TRBV10-3 and TRBJ1-1, with 11 bases aligning to TRBD1. V was clipped by 6 bases and J by 5 bases; unmatched bases: 5. This CDR3 has 14 amino acids. The germline CDR1 and CDR2 sequences are ENHRY and SYGVKD. The CDR3 reads CAISPGTGGTEAFF. CDR3 coding DNA: TGTGCCATCAGCCCCGGGACAGGGGGTACTGAAGCTTTCTTT.

The rearrangement uses TRBV6-6 and TRBJ2-1; a weak D match, TRBD2 (6 bases). This CDR3 is built from 16 residues. Germline-derived CDR1 and CDR2 are MNHNY and SVGAGI (reference sequence). With 0 bases removed from V and 4 bases from J, the gap between germline ends came to 13 bases. CDR3 sequence reads: CASSYSKLADYNEQFF. CDR3 coding DNA: TGTGCCAGCAGTTACTCGAAACTAGCTGATTACAATGAGCAGTTCTTC.

This sequence joins TRBV27 and TRBJ1-6; perhaps TRBD1 as D (5 bases). CDR1 is MNHEY and CDR2 is SMNVEV in the germline V gene (reference sequence). V was shortened by 3 bases and J by 0 bases, with 12 bases between the two germline ends. The CDR3 is made up of 17 amino acids. The CDR3 reads CASSFLSGGSYNSPLHF. The CDR3 nucleotides are TGTGCCAGCAGTTTTCTCTCTGGGGGCTCCTATAATTCACCCCTCCACTTT.

This clonotype showed up many times. The chain has TRBV27 and TRBJ2-1; D call uncertain. V lost 4 bases and J 10 bases, leaving 14 bases between the germline ends. The germline V gene has CDR1 MNHEY and CDR2 SMNVEV (reference sequence). This CDR3 comprises 13 residues. CDR3 protein: CASSSNSLWEQFF. The CDR3, as DNA: TGTGCCAGCAGTTCCAATTCACTATGGGAGCAGTTCTTC.

This chain connects TRBV19 to TRBJ2-3; possible D gene TRBD2, 6 bases. CDR1 and CDR2 (germline): LNHDA, SQIVND (reference sequence). V shed 2 bases and J shed 0 bases, with 12 bases lying between them. The CDR3 contains 16 residues. The CDR3 DNA follows: TGTGCCAGTAGTATAACTGCGGGGCCTAGCACAGATACGCAGTATTTT. Its translation is CASSITAGPSTDTQYF.

The genes are TRBV6-1 and TRBJ2-2; possibly TRBD1 for D (7 bases). The CDR3 is 15 amino acids. Trimming removed 5 bases from V and 5 bases from J, with 15 bases in between. The V gene's germline CDR1 is MNHNS and CDR2 SASEGT. The CDR3 nucleotides are TGTGCCAGCAGTTTGGAGGGGGCGGGTACCGGGGAGCTGTTTTTT. Protein sequence: CASSLEGAGTGELFF.

CDR3: CASSPDSRYGYTF. CDR3 DNA sequence: TGTGCCAGCAGCCCGGACAGCCGCTATGGCTACACCTTC. The rearrangement links TRBV11-1 to TRBJ1-2; D is perhaps TRBD1 (6 bases). V shed 5 bases and J shed 4 bases, with 11 bases lying between them. The CDR3 totals 13 residues. Germline CDR1 SGHAT, CDR2 FQDESV (reference sequence).

In this sample, this clonotype turned up a few times. The rearrangement links TRBV24-1 to TRBJ2-3, with D possibly matching TRBD1 (5 bases). V lost 4 bases to trimming and J lost 6 bases, with 10 bases between them. The CDR3 is 13 residues long. Germline CDR1 KGHDR, CDR2 SFDVKD. The CDR3 DNA is TGTGCCACCAGTGACTCATACAGGGATACGCAGTATTTT. It translates to CATSDSYRDTQYF.

J is TRBJ2-2 and V is TRBV7-2; 7 bases line up with TRBD2. Germline V gene data show CDR1 as SGHTA and CDR2 as FQGNSA. The CDR3 runs 18 residues. V dropped 0 bases and J dropped 0; count of bases not matched to a gene: 7. The DNA for the CDR3 is TGTGCCAGCAGCTTAGCCTCCTCAGCGGGGACGAACACCGGGGAGCTGTTTTTT. Translated: CASSLASSAGTNTGELFF.

This clonotype was seen ten or more times. The CDR3 reads CASSPRGAPGNTIYF. CDR3 coding DNA: TGTGCCAGCAGTCCGCGGGGGGCACCTGGAAACACCATATATTTT. The V and J genes are TRBV12-3 or TRBV12-4 and TRBJ1-3, with a possible D match to TRBD1 (6 bases). This CDR3 has 15 amino acids. Trimming pared 5 bases from V and 2 bases from J, leaving 13 bases between.

This clonotype showed up many times. The V gene is TRBV7-9, the J gene TRBJ1-5, with 9 nucleotides matching TRBD1. The trim removed 6 bases at V and 4 bases at J, leaving 4 bases unmatched. CDR1 and CDR2 (germline): SEHNR, FQNEAQ (reference sequence). This CDR3 spans 14 amino acids. This CDR3 reads CASSSGQGNQPQHF. CDR3 sequence (DNA): TGTGCCAGCAGTTCCGGACAGGGGAATCAGCCCCAGCATTTT.

This clonotype was seen repeatedly, ten times or more. The chain links TRBV5-5 to TRBJ1-4, with a tentative D call TRBD1 (5 bases). This CDR3 comprises 16 residues. Between the trimmed V and J ends, which lost 1 base and 5 bases, there was a span of 15 bases. The germline V gene has CDR1 SGHKS and CDR2 YYEKEE (reference sequence). CDR3 region: CASSLFGGDGNEKLFF. The CDR3 nucleotides are TGTGCCAGCAGCTTGTTCGGTGGGGACGGGAATGAAAAACTGTTTTTT.

This chain joins TRBV18 and TRBJ2-1, with TRBD2 matching over 7 bases. CDR1 is KGHSH and CDR2 is LQKENI in the germline V gene. This CDR3 spans 13 amino acids. V lost 5 bases to trimming and J lost 3 bases; unmatched junction nucleotides: 1. The CDR3, as DNA: TGTGCCAGCTCAGGGGAGGGCTACAATGAGCAGTTCTTC. It is translated as CASSGEGYNEQFF.

The rearrangement links TRBV7-2 to TRBJ2-1; the D gene could be TRBD1 or TRBD2 (5 bases each). Germline CDR1 reads SGHTA; CDR2 reads FQGNSA. Trimming took 2 bases from V and 0 from J, leaving 11 bases between them. The CDR3 is 16 residues long. CDR3 amino acids: CASSLSGPSSYNEQFF. The DNA of the CDR3 is TGTGCCAGCAGCTTATCGGGGCCTAGCTCCTACAATGAGCAGTTCTTC.

There are many counts of this clonotype. The chain carries TRBV10-3 and TRBJ2-5, with 10 bases lining up with TRBD1. After removal of 6 bases from V and 1 base from J, the junction contained 8 bases not matched to a gene. The CDR3 spans 16 residues. Looked up from germline, CDR1 is ENHRY and CDR2 is SYGVKD. CDR3 nucleotides: TGTGCCATCAGCGCTATAGACAGGGGGCTCCAAGAGACCCAGTACTTC. Protein product: CAISAIDRGLQETQYF.

This clonotype was found a few times. The chain links TRBV3-1 to TRBJ2-1; TRBD2 agrees at 10 bases. The CDR3 consists of 19 residues. J was trimmed by 0 bases and V by 4 bases; bases with no gene match: 12. Germline CDR1 LGHDT, CDR2 YNNKEL (reference sequence). CDR3: CASSLSGGGTLSSYNEQFF. Here the CDR3 DNA reads TGTGCCAGCAGCCTGAGCGGGGGGGGCACCCTTAGCTCCTACAATGAGCAGTTCTTC.

This clonotype was observed a handful of times. This chain joins TRBV20-1 and TRBJ2-3; 11 bases align to TRBD2. Germline V lookup: CDR1 DFQATT, CDR2 SNEGSKA (reference sequence). V was pared by 4 bases and J by 11 bases, with 23 bases of the junction left unmatched. This CDR3 comprises 18 residues. CDR3 bases: TGCAGTGCTAAAGCGCAAGCTAGCGGGGGGCGGGCCGTAGTCCTGCAGTATTTT. The encoded protein is CSAKAQASGGRAVVLQYF.

The sample holds a few counts of this clonotype. The V gene is TRBV18, the J gene TRBJ1-6; possibly TRBD1 for D (5 bases). CDR1 is KGHSH, CDR2 LQKENI, per germline. CDR3 size: 14 residues. Trimming removed 5 bases from V and 7 bases from J, with 12 bases in between. DNA of the CDR3: TGTGCCAGCTCAGAAGCACAGGCGAATTCACCCCTCCACTTT. Translating it yields CASSEAQANSPLHF.

The gene calls are TRBV5-1 and TRBJ2-5; D is uncertain. Deletions cut 2 bases from V and 2 bases from J, with 7 bases between. The CDR3 is 13 amino acids. Germline V CDR1 and CDR2: SGHRS, YFSETQ. The CDR3 sequence: CASSLRRQETQYF. Here the CDR3 DNA reads TGCGCCAGCAGCTTACGTCGGCAAGAGACCCAGTACTTC.

In this sample, this clonotype turned up many times. The rearrangement links TRBV9 to TRBJ1-4; a possible D gene is TRBD1 (5 bases). CDR1 is SGDLS, CDR2 YYNGEE, per germline. V was cut by 0 bases and J by 6 bases, with 15 bases left in between. This CDR3 is 16 amino acids long. The CDR3 nucleotides read TGTGCCAGCAGCGTAGGTCGTAGGGGCTTTGATGAAAAACTGTTTTTT. Its protein product is CASSVGRRGFDEKLFF.

This clonotype showed up just a few times. The V and J genes are TRBV9 and TRBJ1-2; 7 bases match TRBD1. CDR1 SGDLS and CDR2 YYNGEE come from the germline V gene. After removal of 4 bases from V and 6 bases from J, the junction contained 6 bases not matched to a gene. The CDR3 length is 13 residues. The CDR3 DNA reads TGTGCCAGCAGCACCCGACAGGGCCATGGCTACACCTTC. This encodes CASSTRQGHGYTF.

This clonotype has a handful of counts. This rearrangement joins TRBV6-5 to TRBJ1-2, with a weak D call TRBD1 (5 bases). Germline V gene data show CDR1 as MNHEY and CDR2 as SVGAGI. V was shortened by 6 bases and J by 6 bases, with 17 bases between the two germline ends. This CDR3 has 14 amino acids. The CDR3 DNA sequence: TGTGCCAGCAGCTCCCAGGGCAGGCCGGATGGCTACACCTTC. Protein sequence: CASSSQGRPDGYTF.

J is TRBJ2-3 and V is TRBV7-2, with no clear D. V lost 5 bases and J lost 6, with 6 bases in between. Germline V lookup: CDR1 SGHTA, CDR2 FQGNSA. The CDR3 loop spans 11 amino acids. CDR3 DNA sequence: TGTGCCAGCAGCCCAGTTGATACGCAGTATTTT. This gives the protein CASSPVDTQYF.

This clonotype appeared a few times. The chain links TRBV20-1 to TRBJ1-2; 8 bases fit TRBD1. J lost 8 bases, V lost 0 bases, and 8 bases had no gene match. Germline CDR1 is DFQATT and CDR2 is SNEGSKA (reference sequence). CDR3 length: 14 amino acids. CDR3 region: CSARDQRTGKGYTF. In DNA, the CDR3 is TGCAGTGCTAGAGATCAAAGGACAGGGAAAGGCTACACCTTC.